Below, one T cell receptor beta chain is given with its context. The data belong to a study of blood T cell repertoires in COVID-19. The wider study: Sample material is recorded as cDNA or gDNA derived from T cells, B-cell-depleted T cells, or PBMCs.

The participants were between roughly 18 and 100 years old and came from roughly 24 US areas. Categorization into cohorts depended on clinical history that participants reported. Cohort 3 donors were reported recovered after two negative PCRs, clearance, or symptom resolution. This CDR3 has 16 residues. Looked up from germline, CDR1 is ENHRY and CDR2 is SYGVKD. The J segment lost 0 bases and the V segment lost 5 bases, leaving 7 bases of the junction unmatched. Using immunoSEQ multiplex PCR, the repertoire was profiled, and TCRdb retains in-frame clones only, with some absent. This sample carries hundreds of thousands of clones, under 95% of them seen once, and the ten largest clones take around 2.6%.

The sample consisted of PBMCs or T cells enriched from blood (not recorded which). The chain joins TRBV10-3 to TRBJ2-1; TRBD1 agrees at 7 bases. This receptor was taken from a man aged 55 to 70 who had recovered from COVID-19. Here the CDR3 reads CAISPRTGVSYNEQFF. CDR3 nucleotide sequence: TGTGCCATCAGTCCCAGGACAGGAGTCTCCTACAATGAGCAGTTCTTC.